This TCR beta chain comes out of a study of cytomegalovirus exposure and HLA in healthy donors. Points from the study as a whole: The study designated 150 or so TCR beta chains cytomegalovirus-associated.

Concerning this clone itself: What it binds is unknown.

The donors were members of the validation cohort, which comprised 120 subjects and was separate from the first cohort of roughly 700 subjects. Assay: immunoSEQ multiplex PCR; the TCRdb copy retains only in-frame clones and omits some. Seen here are approximately 65,000 clones, about nine tenths observed once, and the top ten hold just over 3%. The receptor comes from a man between 18 and 35 years old in good health and CMV-seronegative. The source material was PBMCs.

CDR3 region: CSVVGNLGTEAFF. The CDR3 DNA follows: TGCAGCGTTGTCGGGAACCTGGGGACTGAAGCTTTCTTT. The genes are TRBV29-1 and TRBJ1-1; D remains ambiguous. Germline lookup yields CDR1 SQVTM and CDR2 ANQGSEA. This CDR3 comprises 13 residues. The ends were cut back, 4 bases at V and 5 bases at J, with 14 bases in the middle.